This T cell receptor beta chain was sequenced for a study of tumor-infiltrating lymphocytes in primary liver carcinoma. On the study more broadly: Men as well as women, aged 30 to 69 years, made up the patients.

RNA and DNA were co-extracted from about 19-30 mg of unsorted bulk tissue. Researchers took samples from five separate regions of each tumor. Germline CDR1 and CDR2: SGHTS and YDEGEE. The CDR3 is made up of 16 amino acids. Researchers generated TCR beta cDNA from approximately 450 ng of total RNA, relying on a constant-region primer. Construction of TCR beta libraries relied on three successive nested multiplex PCR rounds employing slightly modified ARM-PCR. The first two PCR rounds, around 10 cycles each, used TRBV1-TRBV30 forward primers and a C-beta reverse primer. TCRdb reprocessed the multiplex PCR reads via MiXCR and lists one record per CDR3 protein. The sample includes some 180,000 distinct CDR3 sequences, around four fifths of them seen just once. The study, taken as a whole, reports: Reduced overlap was seen in tumor-adjacent and tumor-blood pairs versus tumor region pairs.

As for this clonotype: Its specificity is unknown. Germline is not matched at one junction end, which may reflect a read error.

Sequenced: tumor tissue from primary liver carcinoma. This chain links TRBV5-8 with TRBJ2-5; tentative D call: TRBD2 (6 bases). The receptor's source is a man aged 35 to 55 with primary liver carcinoma and hepatitis B virus infection. CDR3 nucleotides: TGTGCCAGCAGCAGCGGCGATAGTGGGACTGGAGAGACCCTGTACTTC. The encoded protein is CASSSGDSGTGETLYF.